This T cell receptor (beta chain) came from a study of T cell repertoires in cytomegalovirus infection. The CDR3 length is 14 residues. Trimming pared 9 bases from V and 7 bases from J, leaving 19 bases between. TCRdb reprocessed the reads via MiXCR and lists one record per CDR3 protein. This table has about 55,000 distinct CDR3 sequences, roughly 20% appearing once. This clonotype was recorded many times. The antigen is not known. This clonotype was sampled from a human donor in good health (CMV status not recorded). Some clones in this sample may be carry-over from other donors' samples. The sample in question was CD8+ T cells from cultured PBMCs, obtained from culture after CMV antigen stimulation. V and J are TRBV12-3 or TRBV12-4 and TRBJ2-1; D possibly uses TRBD1 or TRBD2 (5 bases each). CDR3 in DNA: TGTGCCAGTAGTCAGGGAGCCTTCCAAAATGAGCAGTTCTTC. Its protein product is CASSQGAFQNEQFF.